The subject of this entry is one T cell receptor (beta chain). The data were obtained in a study of blood T cell repertoires in COVID-19. Trimming stripped 4 bases from V and 2 bases from J, with 13 bases between. This CDR3 comprises 15 residues. Looked up from germline, CDR1 is LNHDA and CDR2 is SQIVND (reference sequence). TCRdb's table, derived via immunoSEQ multiplex PCR, lists solely in-frame clones and lacks some. Of more than 200,000 clones detected, more than 70% appear once; the ten largest clones hold 2.1%. The source is a woman in her thirties or forties who had recovered from COVID-19. The chain carries TRBV19 and TRBJ2-3, with D possibly TRBD1 on 6 matching bases. Sequencing was performed on peripheral blood. In DNA, the CDR3 is TGTGCCAGTAGTAAGGACAGAGGACCCACAGATACGCAGTATTTT. It specifies CASSKDRGPTDTQYF.